Following are 32 T cell receptor beta chains from one sample sequenced in a study of a mutant IDH1 vaccine in newly diagnosed glioma. Libraries were prepared by immunoSEQ multiplex PCR; TCRdb keeps only in-frame clonotypes and omits some of them. The data contain tens of thousands of clones, under 85% of them seen just once; the ten biggest clones take up 4.7%. These TCRs are of unknown antigen specificity. Regarding time point: week 35, safety follow-up. Every vaccine dose comprised 300 ug of mutant IDH1 20-mer peptide plus topical imiquimod. The specimen comprised PBMCs, sampled from a glioma patient whose treatment included an IDH1 peptide vaccine. These receptors came from a man over 45 with glioma.

V and J are TRBV7-9 and TRBJ1-4; 7 bases are shared with TRBD1. Germline loops: CDR1 SEHNR, CDR2 FQNEAQ (reference sequence). The V and J ends lost 0 bases and 0 bases, in that order; junction bases with no gene match: 10. The CDR3 extends over 19 amino acids. CDR3 loop: CASSLATLRQGTTNEKLFF. The CDR3 DNA is TGTGCCAGCAGCTTAGCCACTTTGCGACAGGGTACAACTAATGAAAAACTGTTTTTT.

The rearrangement joins TRBV6-4 to TRBJ2-1; D possibly corresponds to TRBD2 (5 bases). The CDR3 is made up of 13 amino acids. With 4 bases removed from V and 10 bases from J, the gap between germline ends came to 14 bases. Germline-derived CDR1 and CDR2 are MRHNA and SNTAGT. CDR3 in amino acids: CASSGERVGEQFF. For the CDR3, the DNA is TGTGCCAGCAGTGGGGAGAGGGTTGGCGAGCAGTTCTTC.

The sample holds a few counts of this clone. This chain uses TRBV7-9 with TRBJ1-2; weak D call: TRBD1 (6 bases). Germline values: CDR1 SEHNR, CDR2 FQNEAQ (reference sequence). The CDR3 covers 15 residues. Trimming removed 1 base from V and 6 bases from J, with 15 bases in between. The CDR3 spells CASSLGRQDKDGYTF. CDR3 nucleotide sequence: TGTGCCAGCAGCTTAGGAAGACAGGACAAAGATGGCTACACCTTC. Looking up the rest from reference TRBV7-9 and TRBJ1-2 gives the full variable domain: DTGVSQNPRHKITKRGQNVTFRCDPISEHNRLYWYRQTLGQGPEFLTYFQNEAQLEKSRLLSDRFSAERPKGSFSTLEIQRTEQGDSAMYLCASSLGRQDKDGYTFGSGTRLTVV.

The chain is built from TRBV13 and TRBJ1-2; D remains ambiguous. The CDR3 has 15 amino acids. The V gene lost 5 bases and the J gene lost 0 bases, with 13 bases spanning the gap. Germline values: CDR1 PRHDT, CDR2 FYEKMQ (reference sequence). CDR3 sequence (DNA): TGTGCCAGCAGCCGTGCCGATGACCCTAACTATGGCTACACCTTC. It is translated as CASSRADDPNYGYTF.

CDR3 coding DNA: TGTGCCAGCAGCCCCTTGCCCGGGGGGGGAGAGACCCAGTACTTC. This translates into CASSPLPGGGETQYF. The V and J genes are TRBV14 and TRBJ2-5; 8 nucleotides align to TRBD2. The CDR3 consists of 15 residues. The germline V gene encodes CDR1 SGHDN and CDR2 FVKESK. V shed 4 bases and J 4 bases; nucleotides not matched to a gene: 8.

The DNA of the CDR3 is TGTGCCAGCAGCGGCGACAGGGTTCATGAGCAGTTCTTC. Translating gives CASSGDRVHEQFF. The chain uses TRBV5-4 and TRBJ2-1; 7 positions agree with TRBD1. This CDR3 comprises 13 residues. From germline, CDR1 is SGHNT and CDR2 YYREEE (reference sequence). V was clipped by 4 bases and J by 8 bases; unmatched bases: 6.

This chain connects TRBV4-3 to TRBJ2-1; D may match TRBD1 or TRBD2 (6 bases each). The CDR3 has 14 amino acids. CDR1 LGHNA and CDR2 YSLEER come from the germline V gene. V lost 4 bases, J lost 6 bases, and 13 bases lay in between. The CDR3 here is CASSPTEGGNEQFF. In DNA, the CDR3 is TGCGCCAGCAGCCCGACTGAGGGGGGCAATGAGCAGTTCTTC.

This clone is medium-sized within its sample. V and J are TRBV29-1 and TRBJ1-2; 9 nucleotides agree with TRBD1. Germline lookup yields CDR1 SQVTM and CDR2 ANQGSEA. This CDR3 spans 14 amino acids. V was pared by 8 bases and J by 4 bases, with 11 bases of the junction left unmatched. CDR3 amino acids: CSSLGQGSGYGYTF. The CDR3 DNA reads TGCAGCTCCCTGGGACAGGGTAGTGGCTATGGCTACACCTTC.

This sequence joins TRBV4-2 and TRBJ2-3, with TRBD2 matching 8 bases. This CDR3 spans 15 amino acids. The J segment lost 6 bases and the V segment lost 4 bases, leaving 9 bases of the junction unmatched. Per germline, CDR1 LGHNA and CDR2 YNFKEQ. CDR3 sequence: CASSPLAGQADTQYF. The CDR3 nucleotides read TGTGCCAGCAGCCCCCTAGCGGGCCAAGCGGATACGCAGTATTTT.

This chain uses TRBV19 with TRBJ2-3, with 12 nucleotides matching TRBD2. The CDR3 extends over 16 amino acids. V lost 5 bases to trimming and J lost 6 bases; unmatched junction nucleotides: 9. The germline V gene encodes CDR1 LNHDA and CDR2 SQIVND (reference sequence). DNA for the CDR3: TGTGCCAGTAGTGAGGGACTAGCGGGCCCCCTCGATACGCAGTATTTT. Its translation is CASSEGLAGPLDTQYF.

V gene TRBV20-1 combines with J gene TRBJ1-3; D not resolved. V was cut by 4 bases and J by 6 bases, with 7 bases left in between. The germline CDR1 and CDR2 sequences are DFQATT and SNEGSKA (reference sequence). The CDR3 has 11 amino acids. CDR3 sequence reads: CSAKGLNTIYF. The DNA for the CDR3 is TGCAGTGCTAAAGGACTAAACACCATATATTTT.

The CDR3 DNA follows: TGTGCCAGCAGTGAGATAGCGGGGGGTTTTTCGGAGACCCAGTACTTC. Residues: CASSEIAGGFSETQYF. The J gene is TRBJ2-5, the V gene TRBV7-9; 10 bases map to TRBD2. The CDR3 is made up of 16 amino acids. The V segment lost 6 bases and the J segment 5 bases; nucleotides outside the gene matches: 12. Germline V CDR1 and CDR2: SEHNR, FQNEAQ (reference sequence).

The chain uses TRBV7-2 and TRBJ2-1, with unresolved D. The V end lost 0 bases, the J end lost 6 bases, and 6 bases lay between the germline ends. This CDR3 region has 13 residues. Germline values: CDR1 SGHTA, CDR2 FQGNSA. CDR3 coding DNA: TGTGCCAGCAGCTTAGCGCTAGGCAATGAGCAGTTCTTC. Amino acid sequence: CASSLALGNEQFF.

This rearrangement joins TRBV28 to TRBJ2-7; 7 bases map to TRBD1. The V gene end was trimmed by 5 bases and the J gene end by 2 bases; junction bases not matched to a gene: 12. The CDR3 has 16 amino acids. Germline assignment: CDR1 MDHEN and CDR2 SYDVKM. The CDR3 protein is CASSVSGTARPYEQYF. Written as DNA, the CDR3 is TGTGCCAGCAGTGTCTCCGGGACAGCGAGGCCCTACGAGCAGTACTTC.

This rearrangement joins TRBV5-4 to TRBJ2-1; D call uncertain. The CDR3 runs 12 residues. The ends were cut back, 2 bases at V and 8 bases at J, with 8 bases in the middle. In germline, CDR1 is SGHNT, CDR2 YYREEE (reference sequence). The CDR3 spells CASSFQAYEQFF. In DNA form, the CDR3 reads TGTGCCAGCAGCTTTCAGGCTTATGAGCAGTTCTTC.

The rearrangement joins TRBV5-1 to TRBJ2-7, with a tentative D call TRBD1 (5 bases). Germline lookup yields CDR1 SGHRS and CDR2 YFSETQ. V was pared by 4 bases and J by 7 bases, with 18 bases between. The CDR3 runs 14 residues. CDR3 sequence reads: CASSPSTGFDEQYF. The DNA of the CDR3 is TGCGCCAGCAGCCCGTCTACAGGTTTTGATGAGCAGTACTTC. The whole variable domain, filled in from reference TRBV5-1 and TRBJ2-7, reads KAGVTQTPRYLIKTRGQQVTLSCSPISGHRSVSWYQQTPGQGLQFLFEYFSETQRNKGNFPGRFSGRQFSNSRSEMNVSTLELGDSALYLCASSPSTGFDEQYFGPGTRLTVT.

There are a few counts of this clone. V and J are TRBV12-5 and TRBJ2-4; weak D call: TRBD1 (6 bases). Trimming stripped 6 bases from V and 0 bases from J, with 18 bases between. Germline values: CDR1 LGHNT, CDR2 FRNRAP. The CDR3 is 17 residues long. CDR3 nucleotides: TGTGCTAGTGGAACCCCCAACGGACAGCTAGCCAAAAACATTCAGTACTTC. Translation gives CASGTPNGQLAKNIQYF.

The chain links TRBV4-2 to TRBJ2-6; D call uncertain. V was clipped by 8 bases and J by 2 bases, with 7 bases between them. In germline, CDR1 is LGHNA, CDR2 YNFKEQ. This CDR3 has 13 residues. DNA for the CDR3: TGTGCCAGCGAGCGACCTGGGGCCAACGTCCTGACTTTC. This sequence encodes CASERPGANVLTF.

The gene calls are TRBV6-4 and TRBJ1-6; D gene uncertain. Germline CDR1 is MRHNA and CDR2 is SNTAGT. The CDR3 has 12 residues. V was trimmed by 7 bases and J by 13 bases, leaving 14 bases between them. CDR3: CASKERFWPLHF. The CDR3 bases are TGTGCCAGCAAAGAGAGGTTTTGGCCCCTCCACTTT.

The genes are TRBV5-6 and TRBJ2-2; D possibly corresponds to TRBD1 (6 bases). Trimming shortened V by 2 bases and J by 4 bases, and 12 bases separated the two germline ends. Germline CDR1 reads SGHDT; CDR2 reads YYEEEE. The CDR3 loop spans 15 amino acids. This CDR3 reads CASSLGGRGTGELFF. The CDR3 coding sequence is TGTGCCAGCAGCTTAGGGGGTAGAGGCACCGGGGAGCTGTTTTTT.

The CDR3: CASSARVRETQYF. The CDR3 DNA is TGTGCCAGCAGTGCTAGGGTCCGGGAGACCCAGTACTTC. The gene calls are TRBV25-1 and TRBJ2-5; no clear D. The CDR3 extends over 13 amino acids. Trimming cost V 4 bases and J 5 bases, with 11 bases left between them. CDR1 and CDR2 (germline): MGHDK, SYGVNS.

V and J are TRBV6-5 and TRBJ1-2; TRBD1 aligns across 9 bases. The CDR3 has 15 amino acids. The V gene's germline CDR1 is MNHEY and CDR2 SVGAGI. J gave up 0 bases and V 5 bases, and 4 bases lay outside the gene matches. The CDR3 loop is CASSPQGAPNYGYTF. CDR3 bases: TGTGCCAGCAGTCCACAGGGGGCGCCTAACTATGGCTACACCTTC.

This clone was seen a handful of times. This chain uses TRBV7-2 with TRBJ1-1, with 7 bases identical to TRBD1. Losses at the gene ends were 1 base for V and 3 bases for J; bases not matched to a gene: 2. The CDR3 covers 14 residues. From germline, CDR1 is SGHTA and CDR2 FQGNSA. In DNA, the CDR3 is TGTGCCAGCAGCTTAGTGGGACAGTACACTGAAGCTTTCTTT. Translating it yields CASSLVGQYTEAFF.

The CDR3 nucleotides are TGCGCCAGCAGCTTGGCCACGGCAGGGGGCCGGAATTCACCCCTCCACTTT. Its protein product is CASSLATAGGRNSPLHF. The rearrangement links TRBV5-1 to TRBJ1-6; 8 nucleotides align to TRBD1. Germline CDR1 SGHRS, CDR2 YFSETQ. V lost 0 bases to trimming and J lost 7 bases; unmatched junction nucleotides: 9. The CDR3 runs to 17 residues.

About this clone itself: Additional DNA sequences in this sample encode the identical CDR3. The V and J genes are TRBV6-1 and TRBJ1-3; 7 nucleotides match TRBD1. CDR3 length equals 14 residues. Germline values: CDR1 MNHNS, CDR2 SASEGT. J was trimmed by 2 bases and V by 3 bases; bases with no gene match: 1. The CDR3 DNA reads TGTGCCAGCAGTGATGACAGGGCTGGAAACACCATATATTTT. Protein product: CASSDDRAGNTIYF.

V usage is TRBV2 and J usage is TRBJ2-5, with a tentative D call TRBD1 (5 bases). Germline-derived CDR1 and CDR2 are SNHLY and FYNNEI. The CDR3 totals 15 residues. The germline V and J ends were trimmed by 2 bases and 4 bases, with 14 bases remaining between them. The CDR3 DNA sequence: TGTGCCAGCAGTGAAAAAGGGGCGCTGGGAGAGACCCAGTACTTC. It encodes CASSEKGALGETQYF.

As regards this clone: In this CDR3 the conserved last residue, phenylalanine or tryptophan, is missing, so a read error is likely. The limits of the CDR3 on the DNA are not certain, so only TCRdb's listed CDR3 is given. The V gene is TRBV6-1, the J gene TRBJ1-2; TRBD1 is taken as the D call from the table, unchecked against the DNA. Germline V CDR1 and CDR2: MNHNS, SASEGT. The CDR3 is 10 residues long, ends included. This CDR3 reads CASSDRVEAI.

The J gene is TRBJ1-2, the V gene TRBV29-1; D is uncertain. The CDR3 is 12 amino acids. Germline V gene sequence: CDR1 SQVTM, CDR2 ANQGSEA. V was shortened by 5 bases and J by 3 bases, with 10 bases between the two germline ends. CDR3 sequence: CSVSKADYGYTF. The CDR3 nucleotides are TGCAGCGTTAGCAAGGCGGACTATGGCTACACCTTC.

The V and J genes are TRBV28 and TRBJ1-3; the D is unclear. Per germline, CDR1 MDHEN and CDR2 SYDVKM. The V end lost 5 bases, the J end lost 3 bases, and 8 bases lay between the germline ends. This CDR3 spans 13 amino acids. This CDR3 reads CASSTRVGNTIYF. The CDR3 coding sequence is TGTGCCAGCAGTACAAGGGTTGGAAACACCATATATTTT.

The chain uses TRBV6-5 and TRBJ1-5; TRBD1 is a possible D gene (5 bases). CDR3 length: 15 residues. V was clipped by 4 bases and J by 3 bases, with 13 bases between them. Germline V lookup: CDR1 MNHEY, CDR2 SVGAGI. The CDR3 reads CASSSGTAFNQPQHF. The CDR3 DNA sequence: TGTGCCAGCAGTTCCGGGACGGCATTCAATCAGCCCCAGCATTTT.

The V and J genes are TRBV27 and TRBJ1-5; D call uncertain. V was pared by 3 bases and J by 6 bases, with 9 bases between. This CDR3 is built from 13 residues. CDR1 and CDR2 (germline): MNHEY, SMNVEV (reference sequence). The CDR3 nucleotides are TGTGCCAGCAGTTTGATGAAGGGTCAGCCCCAGCATTTT. Residues: CASSLMKGQPQHF.

The gene calls are TRBV6-5 and TRBJ2-7; 8 positions match TRBD1. This CDR3 region has 16 residues. Germline CDR1 is MNHEY and CDR2 is SVGAGI. The ends lost 0 bases at V and 6 bases at J; junction bases unmatched: 10. The CDR3 loop is CASSYSRRQGLIEQYF. CDR3 nucleotides: TGTGCCAGCAGTTACTCGAGGAGACAGGGGCTGATCGAGCAGTACTTC.